This TCR beta chain was sequenced in a study of T cells in Graves' hyperthyroidism and ophthalmopathy. In its sample, this clonotype was seen a few times. Its antigen is currently unknown. Whole-study findings and limits: Model output signaled ophthalmopathy a median 6.5 months ahead of onset.

CDR3 length: 15 amino acids. The V gene end was trimmed by 11 bases and the J gene end by 0 bases; junction bases not matched to a gene: 9. TCR beta CDR3 sequences were amplified from RNA transcripts. RT-PCR in the first round (using the HTBI primer set) targeted the TCR CDR3. TCRdb called the multiplex PCR reads again in MiXCR, with one record for every CDR3 protein. The sample lists 650,000 to 800,000 distinct CDR3 sequences, 45% occurring once. The material sequenced was peripheral blood or thyroid tissue (not recorded which). This sequence joins TRBV12-3 or TRBV12-4 and TRBJ2-5; 10 nucleotides agree with TRBD2. The origin of this receptor is an adult man with Graves' disease, either hyperthyroidism or ophthalmopathy (not recorded which). The CDR3 DNA sequence: TGTGCCTCCATCCCGAGCGGGAGGGACCAAGAGACCCAGTACTTC. Its translation is CASIPSGRDQETQYF.